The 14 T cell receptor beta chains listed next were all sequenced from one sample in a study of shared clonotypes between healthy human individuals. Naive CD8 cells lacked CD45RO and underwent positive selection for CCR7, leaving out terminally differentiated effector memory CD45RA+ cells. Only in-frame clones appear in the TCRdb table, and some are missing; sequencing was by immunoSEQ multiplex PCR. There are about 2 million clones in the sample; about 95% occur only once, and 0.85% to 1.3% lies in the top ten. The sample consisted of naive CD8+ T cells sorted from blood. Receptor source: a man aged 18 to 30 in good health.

Written as DNA, the CDR3 is TGTGCCAGCTCACCATCGGCAGGGCCTGAATCCTACGAGCAGTACTTC. This encodes CASSPSAGPESYEQYF. The rearrangement links TRBV18 to TRBJ2-7, with TRBD1 as a possible D gene (5 bases). The CDR3 spans 16 residues. CDR1 is KGHSH and CDR2 is LQKENI in the germline V gene. V lost 2 bases and J lost 1, with 15 bases in between.

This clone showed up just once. The CDR3 nucleotides read TGTGCCATCAGTGATACCCCAAGGCTAGCGGGTAGCACAGATACGCAGTATTTT. It specifies CAISDTPRLAGSTDTQYF. V is TRBV10-3 and J is TRBJ2-3, with TRBD2 identical over 8 bases. This CDR3 is 18 amino acids long. In germline, CDR1 is ENHRY, CDR2 SYGVKD. V shed 3 bases, J shed 0 bases, and the junction held 11 bases outside the gene matches.

Written as DNA, the CDR3 is TGCGCCAGCATGGGACAGGAGAGCGAGCAGTACTTC. This translates into CASMGQESEQYF. The J gene is TRBJ2-7, the V gene TRBV5-1; 8 bases are shared with TRBD1. V was pared by 6 bases and J by 6 bases, with 5 bases of the junction left unmatched. The CDR3 covers 12 residues. Looked up from germline, CDR1 is SGHRS and CDR2 is YFSETQ.

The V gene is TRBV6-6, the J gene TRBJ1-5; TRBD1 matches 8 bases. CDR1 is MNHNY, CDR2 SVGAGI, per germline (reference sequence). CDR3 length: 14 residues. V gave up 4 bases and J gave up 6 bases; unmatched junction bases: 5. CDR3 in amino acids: CASSLGQGTQPQHF. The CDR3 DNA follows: TGTGCCAGCAGTTTAGGACAGGGCACTCAGCCCCAGCATTTT.

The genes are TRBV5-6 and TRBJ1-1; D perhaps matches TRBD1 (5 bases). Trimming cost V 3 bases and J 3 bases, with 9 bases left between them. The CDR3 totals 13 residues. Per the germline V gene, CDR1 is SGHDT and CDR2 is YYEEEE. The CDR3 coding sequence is TGTGCCAGCAGCTGGGGGGAGTACACTGAAGCTTTCTTT. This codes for CASSWGEYTEAFF.

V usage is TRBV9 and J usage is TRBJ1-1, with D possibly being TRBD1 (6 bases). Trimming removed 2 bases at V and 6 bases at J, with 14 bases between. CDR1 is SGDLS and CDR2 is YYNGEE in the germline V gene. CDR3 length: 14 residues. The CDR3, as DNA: TGTGCCAGCAGCGTCGGAGGGGGGGTCGCTGAAGCTTTCTTT. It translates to CASSVGGGVAEAFF.

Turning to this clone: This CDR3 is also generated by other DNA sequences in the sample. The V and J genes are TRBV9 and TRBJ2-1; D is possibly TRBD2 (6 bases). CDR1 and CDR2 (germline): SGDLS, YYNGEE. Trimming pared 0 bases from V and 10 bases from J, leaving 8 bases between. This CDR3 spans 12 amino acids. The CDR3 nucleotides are TGTGCCAGCAGCGTAGGGGGGGACGAGCAGTTCTTC. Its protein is CASSVGGDEQFF.

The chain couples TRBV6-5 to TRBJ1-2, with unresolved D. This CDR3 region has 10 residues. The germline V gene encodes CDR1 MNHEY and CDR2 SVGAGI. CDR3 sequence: CATYEDGYTF. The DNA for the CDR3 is TGTGCTACCTATGAGGATGGCTACACCTTC.

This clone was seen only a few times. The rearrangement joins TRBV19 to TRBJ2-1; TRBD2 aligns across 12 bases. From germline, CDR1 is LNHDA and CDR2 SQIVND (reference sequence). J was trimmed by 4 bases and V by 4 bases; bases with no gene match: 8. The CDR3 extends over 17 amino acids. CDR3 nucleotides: TGTGCCAGTAGTAACCTAGCGGGAGGGGATCTATACAATGAGCAGTTCTTC. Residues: CASSNLAGGDLYNEQFF.

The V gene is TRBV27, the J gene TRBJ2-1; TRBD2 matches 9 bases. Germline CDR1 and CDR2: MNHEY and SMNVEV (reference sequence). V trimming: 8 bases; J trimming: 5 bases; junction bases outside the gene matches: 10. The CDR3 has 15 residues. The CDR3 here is CASGGLAGGDNEQFF. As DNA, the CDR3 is TGTGCCAGCGGGGGACTAGCCGGAGGGGACAATGAGCAGTTCTTC.

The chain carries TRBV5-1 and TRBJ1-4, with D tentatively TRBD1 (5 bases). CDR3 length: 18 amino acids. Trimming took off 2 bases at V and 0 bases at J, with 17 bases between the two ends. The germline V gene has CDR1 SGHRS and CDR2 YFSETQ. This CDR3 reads CASSFVGTTVPTNEKLFF. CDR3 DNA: TGCGCCAGCAGCTTTGTAGGGACGACGGTCCCAACTAATGAAAAACTGTTTTTT.

Written as DNA, the CDR3 is TGTGCCAGCAGTTCAGGGGGCGCGGGCAATGAGCAGTTCTTC. Translated, it gives CASSSGGAGNEQFF. V and J are TRBV9 and TRBJ2-1, with 8 nucleotides matching TRBD1. The CDR3 has 14 amino acids. CDR1 SGDLS and CDR2 YYNGEE come from the germline V gene. The V gene end was trimmed by 5 bases and the J gene end by 6 bases; junction bases not matched to a gene: 7.

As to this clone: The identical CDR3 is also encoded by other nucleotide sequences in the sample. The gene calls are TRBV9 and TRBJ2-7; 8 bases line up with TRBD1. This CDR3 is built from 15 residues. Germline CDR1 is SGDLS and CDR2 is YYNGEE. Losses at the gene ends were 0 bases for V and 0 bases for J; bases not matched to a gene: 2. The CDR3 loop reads CASSVGQGASYEQYF. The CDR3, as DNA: TGTGCCAGCAGCGTAGGGCAGGGGGCCTCCTACGAGCAGTACTTC.

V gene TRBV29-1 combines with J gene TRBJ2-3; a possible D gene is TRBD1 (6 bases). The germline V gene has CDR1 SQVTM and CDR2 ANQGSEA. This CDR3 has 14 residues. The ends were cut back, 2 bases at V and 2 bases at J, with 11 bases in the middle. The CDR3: CSVETGQHTDTQYF. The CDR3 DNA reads TGCAGCGTTGAAACAGGACAGCACACAGATACGCAGTATTTT.